This TCR beta chain comes out of a study of T-cell memory formation after mild COVID-19 (dated by TCRdb to the early 2020s). Broadly, across the study: TCR sequence clusters from the two donors were largely donor specific. Longitudinal TCRalpha and TCRbeta repertoire sequencing tracked T-cell clones expanding and contracting after mild COVID-19 in a couple of donors. The cohort was made up of two young adult volunteers, one female and one male, who were previously healthy.

Data came from an Illumina NovaSeq 6000. cDNA libraries for TCRalpha and TCRbeta were prepared by 5'RACE using constant-segment primers, with sample barcodes and unique molecular identifiers added. Trizol reagent was used to extract RNA from every sample. Library amplification was performed in two PCR steps, and a second sample barcode and Illumina TruSeq adapters were introduced in the second step. Sequencing of the libraries was done on an Illumina NovaSeq, producing 2 x 150 bp paired-end reads. The paper's processing steps were these. With migec v1.2.7, reads were demultiplexed and then collapsed into UMI-guided consensus sequences. Using mixcr v2.1.11, UMI consensuses were aligned to TRA and TRB V and J templates and then assembled into clonotypes. A clonotype was counted as expanded or contracted only if both edgeR and NoisET called the change significant, with noise models trained on biological replicates. edgeR calls used a false discovery rate-adjusted p below 0.01 and a log2 fold-change threshold of 1. As an exploratory analysis of dynamics, max-normalized trajectories of the 1000 most abundant clonotypes were examined with PCA combined with hierarchical clustering. Separately sequenced CD4+ and CD8+ repertoires were used to assign the CD4 or CD8 phenotype of responding clones. TCRdb itself trimmed the public reads at Q25 with fastp, ran MiXCR and retained productive beta chains. Entries that share a CDR3 protein sequence are merged under the most common genes and DNA. TCRdb's processing, not the authors' own work, is the source of the V and J calls. This sample gives hundreds of thousands of distinct CDR3 sequences in total; about 25% of them show up just once. The ten largest clones add up to over 10% of the sample.

Study-level results and caveats: Contracting CD4+ clones appeared mostly in the CM and EM memory subsets, whereas CD8+ clones were enriched in EMRA. Clones contracting from day 15 to 85 had balanced CD4/CD8 phenotypes, while a second wave expanding from day 15 to 37 was biased towards CD4+. The study included only two mild cases, and larger cohorts that include severe cases with pre-infection samples were judged to be necessary. Whether the second-wave clones peaking on day 37 were SARS-CoV-2 specific was not confirmed. Some responding clones were detected in pre-infection memory, which suggested that pre-existing cross-reactive memory T cells had joined the SARS-CoV-2 response.

Ficoll-Paque density gradient centrifugation was the method used to isolate PBMCs. Regarding this clonotype: No cognate antigen has been identified for it. No much larger clone exists at a distance of one base, and base qualities are not known.

The sample taken for sequencing was PBMCs or a T cell subset sorted from them (not recorded which). The receptor was isolated from an adult woman who had mild COVID-19 (a few samples of this study predate the infection). The sample titles of this study are shuffled in the database, so cell type and time point are left out; the donor was told from shared clones.

The CDR3 amino acid sequence is: CATLTGTEQFF. The bases are TGTGCCACCCTGACCGGGACAGAGCAGTTCTTC. This chain is built from TRBV6-5 and TRBJ2-1, and possibly TRBD1, on 6 matching bases. CDR1 is given as MNHEY and CDR2 as SVGAGI, both from the germline V gene. The germline ends are 14 bases apart after V is trimmed by 10 bases and J by 10 bases. From cysteine to phenylalanine, the CDR3 is 11 amino acids long. Solely the CDR3 DNA is kept, with 33 bases framed from the first base.